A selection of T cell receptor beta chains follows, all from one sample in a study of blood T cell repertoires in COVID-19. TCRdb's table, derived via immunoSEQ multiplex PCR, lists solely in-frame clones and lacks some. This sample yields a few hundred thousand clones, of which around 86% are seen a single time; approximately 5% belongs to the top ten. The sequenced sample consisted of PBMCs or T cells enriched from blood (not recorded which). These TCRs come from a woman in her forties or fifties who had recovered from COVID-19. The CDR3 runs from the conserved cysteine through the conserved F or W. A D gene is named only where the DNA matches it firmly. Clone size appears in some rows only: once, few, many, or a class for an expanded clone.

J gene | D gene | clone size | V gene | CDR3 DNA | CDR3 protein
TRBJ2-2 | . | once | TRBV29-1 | TGCAGCGCCCGCGCTGCGACTAACACCGGGGAGCTGTTTTTT | CSARAATNTGELFF
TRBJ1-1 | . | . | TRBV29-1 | TGCAGCGTTGAAGACCGTGTGGGGGCCAGGGACTACGGCACTGAAGCTTTCTTT | CSVEDRVGARDYGTEAFF
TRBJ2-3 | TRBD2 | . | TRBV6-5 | TGTGCCAGCAGTTACTTGTCTAGCGGCTACACAGATACGCAGTATTTT | CASSYLSSGYTDTQYF
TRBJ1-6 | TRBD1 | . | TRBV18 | TGTGCCAGCTCACTCCTTGGGACAGGGGTTTCACCCCTCCACTTT | CASSLLGTGVSPLHF
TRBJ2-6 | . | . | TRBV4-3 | TGCGCCAGCAGCCAAGATCCTGGGCAGGGGGGTAGTGGGGCCAACGTCCTGACTTTC | CASSQDPGQGGSGANVLTF
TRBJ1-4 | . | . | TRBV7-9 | TGTGCCAGCAGCTTACAGGGCCTGTCTAATGAAAAACTGTTTTTT | CASSLQGLSNEKLFF
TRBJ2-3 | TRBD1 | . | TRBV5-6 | TGTGCCAGCAGCTTCCGGGACAGGGGAGAATATTTT | CASSFRDRGEYF
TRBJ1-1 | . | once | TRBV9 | TGTGCCAGCAGCGTAGTCGGACAGACGAGTGAAGCTTTCTTT | CASSVVGQTSEAFF
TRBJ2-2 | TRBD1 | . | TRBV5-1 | TGCGCCACCGGACCGGGACAGGGGTACACCGGGGAGCTGTTTTTT | CATGPGQGYTGELFF
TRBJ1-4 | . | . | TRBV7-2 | TGTGCCAGCAGCTTGGGGGGGCTCACTAATGAAAAACTGTTTTTT | CASSLGGLTNEKLFF
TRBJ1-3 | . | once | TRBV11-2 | TGTGCCAGCAGCTTACAGGGATTGTCTGGAAACACCATATATTTT | CASSLQGLSGNTIYF
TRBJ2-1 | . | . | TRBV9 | TGTGCCAGCAGCGTATCTCCCCATGAGCAGTTCTTC | CASSVSPHEQFF
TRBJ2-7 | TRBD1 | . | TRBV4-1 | TGCGCCAGCAGCCGCCAAACGGGACAGGGCACCTACGAGCAGTACTTC | CASSRQTGQGTYEQYF
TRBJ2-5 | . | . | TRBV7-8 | TGTGCCAGCAACCGGGGTGGGCTCCTCCAAGAGACCCAGTACTTC | CASNRGGLLQETQYF
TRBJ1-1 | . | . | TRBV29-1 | TGCAGCGTTGTAACTCCCAGGCTGAACACTGAAGCTTTCTTT | CSVVTPRLNTEAFF
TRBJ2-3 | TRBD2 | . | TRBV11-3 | TGTGCCAGCAGCTTTGGATTCGGAACTAGCGGGGGGGCTCCAGATACGCAGTATTTT | CASSFGFGTSGGAPDTQYF
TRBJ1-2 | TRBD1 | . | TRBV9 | TGTGCCAGCAGCGTAGTAGGGGGCGGAGATGGCTACACCTTC | CASSVVGGGDGYTF
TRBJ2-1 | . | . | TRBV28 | TGTGCCAGCAGTTTAGGCGGGTCGAGCTCCTACAATGAGCAGTTCTTC | CASSLGGSSSYNEQFF
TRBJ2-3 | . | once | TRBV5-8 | TGTGCCAGCAGCTTATCCTTTTTCACAGATACGCAGTATTTT | CASSLSFFTDTQYF